This TCR beta chain was captured by sequencing in a study of T cells after yellow fever vaccination. The CDR3 runs to 15 residues. V lost 5 bases, J lost 3 bases, and 14 bases lay in between. Germline assignment: CDR1 SGHTA and CDR2 FQGNSA. TCRdb passed the 5' RACE reads through MiXCR, listing each CDR3 protein once. The sample yields about 210,000 distinct CDR3 sequences, around 3.1% seen once. This clonotype was counted a few times. The source of this sequence is a man aged 18 to 29 who received the YFV17D yellow fever vaccine. Sequenced material: CD4+ T cells sorted from PBMCs, taken 10 days after the yellow fever booster vaccination. The chain employs TRBV7-2 and TRBJ1-5; D gene unclear. CDR3 nucleotide sequence: TGTGCCAGCAGCCCTCTCGTGGCGAACAATCAGCCCCAGCATTTT. This gives the protein CASSPLVANNQPQHF. Combining the CDR3 with reference TRBV7-2 and TRBJ1-5 gives the whole variable domain GAGVSQSPSNKVTEKGKDVELRCDPISGHTALYWYRQSLGQGLEFLIYFQGNSAPDKSGLPSDRFSAERTGGSVSTLTIQRTQQEDSAVYLCASSPLVANNQPQHFGDGTRLSIL.